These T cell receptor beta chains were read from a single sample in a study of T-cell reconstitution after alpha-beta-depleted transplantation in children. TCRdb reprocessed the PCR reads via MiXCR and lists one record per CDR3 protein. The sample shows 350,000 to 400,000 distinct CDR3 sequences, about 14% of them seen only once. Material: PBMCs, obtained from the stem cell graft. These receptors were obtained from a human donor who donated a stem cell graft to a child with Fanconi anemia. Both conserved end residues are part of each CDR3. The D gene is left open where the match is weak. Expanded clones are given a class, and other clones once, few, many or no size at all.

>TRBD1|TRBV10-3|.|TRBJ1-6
CAIGDSLGSPLHF
TGTGCCATCGGGGACAGCCTTGGATCACCCCTCCACTTT
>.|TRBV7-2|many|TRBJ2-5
CASSLGTAILGETQYF
TGTGCCAGCAGCCTAGGGACGGCGATCCTGGGGGAGACCCAGTACTTC
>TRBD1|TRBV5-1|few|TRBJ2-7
CASSSRQGSSYEQYF
TGCGCCAGCAGCTCGCGACAGGGGAGCTCCTACGAGCAGTACTTC
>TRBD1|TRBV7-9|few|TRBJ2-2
CASSFGQAGELFF
TGTGCCAGCAGCTTCGGACAGGCCGGGGAGCTGTTTTTT
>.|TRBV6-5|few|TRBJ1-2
CASSSPRGGDHGYTF
TGTGCCAGCAGTTCCCCCCGGGGCGGGGATCATGGCTACACCTTC
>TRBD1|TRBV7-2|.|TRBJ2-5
CASSPSDRGETQYF
TGTGCCAGCAGCCCCTCGGACAGGGGTGAGACCCAGTACTTC
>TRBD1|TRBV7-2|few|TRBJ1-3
CASRGTGPDSGNTIYF
TGTGCCAGCAGGGGGACAGGGCCAGACTCTGGAAACACCATATATTTT
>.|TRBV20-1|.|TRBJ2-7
CSGKALGGAPSSYEQYF
TGCAGTGGAAAGGCCCTGGGGGGGGCGCCGAGCTCCTACGAGCAGTACTTC
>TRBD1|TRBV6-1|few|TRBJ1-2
CASSPGTGVSGYTF
TGTGCCAGCAGTCCCGGGACAGGGGTTAGTGGCTACACCTTC
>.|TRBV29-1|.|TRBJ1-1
CSVGSGVRTLGTEAFF
TGCAGCGTTGGTTCAGGGGTGCGAACCCTTGGCACTGAAGCTTTCTTT